The present T cell receptor beta chain was sequenced within a study of OX40 agonist ivuxolimab in advanced cancers. Study background: Patients were treated with ivuxolimab, an agonistic anti-OX40 (CD134) antibody. Cohort: around 79% men, mean age approximately 64, aged about 20 to 85.

Here immunoSEQ multiplex PCR was the method, and the copy in TCRdb shows in-frame clones only, minus some. Among about 37,000 clones listed, 70% to 90% were seen once. The table lists this clone with a count of one. Antigen specificity is unknown. The sampling schedule covered blood at baseline, cycle 4 day 1, and cycle 7 day 1. Looked up from germline, CDR1 is GTSNPN and CDR2 is SVGIG (reference sequence). The length of the CDR3 is 13 residues. Trimming left V 7 bases short and J 3 bases short, with 14 bases between. Study results and limitations: Low clonal expansion, among the lowest seen, marked partial responders at 0.1-3.0 mg/kg.

The starting material was CD4+ or CD8+ T cells sorted from blood, obtained in a trial of the OX40 agonist ivuxolimab. This TCR derives from an adult with an advanced solid tumor such as melanoma, head and neck, liver or kidney cancer. This chain uses TRBV30 with TRBJ2-3; D is undetermined. The CDR3 coding sequence is TGTGCCTTAACTCTAACGTTAACAGATACGCAGTATTTT. Protein product: CALTLTLTDTQYF.